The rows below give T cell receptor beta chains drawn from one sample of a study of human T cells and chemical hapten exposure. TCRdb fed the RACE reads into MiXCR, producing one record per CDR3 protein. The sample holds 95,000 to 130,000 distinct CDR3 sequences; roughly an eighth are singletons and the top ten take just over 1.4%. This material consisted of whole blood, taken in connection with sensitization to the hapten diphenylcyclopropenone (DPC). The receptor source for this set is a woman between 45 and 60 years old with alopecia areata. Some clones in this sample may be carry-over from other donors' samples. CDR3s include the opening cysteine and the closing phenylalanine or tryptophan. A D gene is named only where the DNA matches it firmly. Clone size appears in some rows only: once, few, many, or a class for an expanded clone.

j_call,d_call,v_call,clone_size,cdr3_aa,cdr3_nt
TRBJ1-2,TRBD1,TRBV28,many,CASRSDRTNYGYTF,TGTGCCAGCAGATCGGACAGGACTAACTATGGCTACACCTTC
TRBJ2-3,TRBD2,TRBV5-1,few,CASSLAAGVRDTQYF,TGCGCCAGCAGCCTTGCGGCGGGAGTACGAGATACGCAGTATTTT
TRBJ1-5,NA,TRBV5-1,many,CASSLRPDNQPQHF,TGCGCCAGCAGCCTACGGCCTGACAATCAGCCCCAGCATTTT
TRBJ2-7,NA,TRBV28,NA,CASSFVGRGAGEQYF,TGTGCCAGCAGTTTCGTCGGACGGGGGGCAGGTGAGCAGTACTTC
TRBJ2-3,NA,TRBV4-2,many,CASRGGGRADTQYF,TGTGCCAGCCGAGGGGGGGGCAGGGCAGATACGCAGTATTTT
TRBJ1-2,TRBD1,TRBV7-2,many,CASSLGGQGSYGYTF,TGTGCCAGCAGCTTAGGTGGACAGGGTAGCTATGGCTACACCTTC
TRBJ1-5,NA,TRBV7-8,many,CASSLADSNQPQHF,TGTGCCAGCAGCTTAGCGGACAGCAATCAGCCCCAGCATTTT
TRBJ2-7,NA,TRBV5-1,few,CASSLDDYEQYF,TGCGCCAGCAGCTTGGACGACTACGAGCAGTACTTC
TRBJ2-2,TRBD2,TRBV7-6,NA,CASSYRLAGNLGELFF,TGTGCCAGCAGCTACAGACTAGCGGGGAATCTCGGGGAGCTGTTTTTT
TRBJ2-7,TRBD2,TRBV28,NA,CASSSGVTYEQYF,TGTGCCAGCAGCAGCGGGGTTACCTACGAGCAGTACTTC
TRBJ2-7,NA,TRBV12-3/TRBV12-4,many,CASSPEWGRSYEQYF,TGTGCCAGCAGTCCCGAATGGGGCAGATCCTACGAGCAGTACTTC
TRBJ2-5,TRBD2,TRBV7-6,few,CASSLTGLPKETQYF,TGTGCCAGCAGCTTAACGGGACTACCAAAAGAGACCCAGTACTTC
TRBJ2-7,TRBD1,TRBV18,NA,CASSPPGQGAASYEQYF,TGTGCCAGCTCACCTCCGGGACAGGGGGCGGCCTCCTACGAGCAGTACTTC
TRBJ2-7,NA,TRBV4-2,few,CASSPLAGADDNYEQYF,TGTGCCAGCAGCCCCCTGGCAGGGGCGGATGATAACTACGAGCAGTACTTC
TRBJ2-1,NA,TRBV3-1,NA,CASSQSGLYNEQFF,TGTGCCAGCAGCCAAAGCGGTTTGTACAATGAGCAGTTCTTC
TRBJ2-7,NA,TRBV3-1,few,CASSQGSLEQYF,TGTGCCAGCAGCCAAGGCTCGCTCGAGCAGTACTTC
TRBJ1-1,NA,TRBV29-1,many,CSVEGTAPEAFF,TGCAGCGTTGAGGGAACGGCCCCTGAAGCTTTCTTT
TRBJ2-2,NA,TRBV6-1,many,CASSLRRGGTGELFF,TGTGCCAGCTCCCTGAGAAGGGGGGGGACCGGGGAGCTGTTTTTT
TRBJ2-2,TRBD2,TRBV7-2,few,CASSTREGGELFF,TGTGCCAGCAGCACAAGGGAGGGCGGGGAGCTGTTTTTT
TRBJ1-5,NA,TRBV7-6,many,CASSLLALRNQPQHF,TGTGCCAGCAGCCTATTGGCCCTTAGAAATCAGCCCCAGCATTTT
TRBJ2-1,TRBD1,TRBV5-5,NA,CASSPREWDRRLTGYNEQFF,TGTGCCAGCAGCCCTAGAGAATGGGACAGACGACTTACGGGATACAATGAGCAGTTCTTC
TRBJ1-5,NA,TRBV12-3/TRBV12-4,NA,CASSFGRAQHF,TGTGCCAGCAGTTTCGGGCGGGCCCAGCATTTT
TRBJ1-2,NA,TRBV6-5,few,CASSYMDGGYGYTF,TGTGCCAGCAGTTACATGGACGGGGGCTATGGCTACACCTTC
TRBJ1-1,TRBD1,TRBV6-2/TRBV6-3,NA,CASSYQGATTTEAFF,TGTGCCAGCAGTTACCAGGGGGCGACAACCACTGAAGCTTTCTTT
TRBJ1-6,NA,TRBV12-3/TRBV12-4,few,CASGEGGLNSPLHF,TGTGCCAGCGGAGAAGGGGGGTTAAATTCACCCCTCCACTTT
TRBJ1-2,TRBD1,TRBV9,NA,CASSVDRKQGAHGYTF,TGTGCCAGCAGCGTAGATCGTAAACAGGGGGCGCATGGCTACACCTTC
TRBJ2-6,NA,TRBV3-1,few,CASSQAGAGANVLTF,TGTGCCAGCAGCCAAGCTGGGGCTGGGGCCAACGTCCTGACTTTC
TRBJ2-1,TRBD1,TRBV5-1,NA,CASSPLTGRSYNEQFF,TGCGCCAGCAGCCCCTTGACAGGGCGGTCCTACAATGAGCAGTTCTTC
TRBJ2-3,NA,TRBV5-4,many,CARVAGGDTQYF,TGTGCCAGGGTTGCTGGGGGGGATACGCAGTATTTT
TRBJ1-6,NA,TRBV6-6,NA,CASRPGHGSPLHF,TGTGCCAGCAGGCCGGGACATGGATCACCCCTCCACTTT
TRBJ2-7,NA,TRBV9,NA,CASSADPAPSYEQYF,TGTGCCAGCAGCGCCGACCCTGCGCCGTCCTACGAGCAGTACTTC
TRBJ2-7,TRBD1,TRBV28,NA,CASSIPGQGPF,TGTGCCAGCAGTATCCCGGGACAGGGACCCTTC
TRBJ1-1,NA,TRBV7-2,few,CASSLARDGGKAFF,TGTGCCAGCAGCTTAGCGAGGGACGGGGGTAAGGCTTTCTTT
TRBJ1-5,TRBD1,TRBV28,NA,CASSADRDQPQHF,TGTGCCAGCAGTGCAGACAGGGACCAGCCCCAGCATTTT
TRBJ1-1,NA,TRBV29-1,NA,CSVEPRLADTEAFF,TGCAGCGTTGAACCCCGGCTTGCTGACACTGAAGCTTTCTTT
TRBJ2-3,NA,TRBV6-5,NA,CASSPGISTDTQYF,TGTGCCAGCAGTCCCGGGATTAGCACAGATACGCAGTATTTT
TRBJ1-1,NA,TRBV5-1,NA,CASSYDALNTEAFF,TGCGCCAGCAGCTATGACGCGTTGAACACTGAAGCTTTCTTT
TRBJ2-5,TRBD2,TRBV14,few,CASSQVLSGRALETQYF,TGTGCCAGCAGCCAAGTTCTGAGTGGGAGGGCCTTGGAGACCCAGTACTTC
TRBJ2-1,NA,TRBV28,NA,CASVQGGSYNEQFF,TGTGCCAGCGTACAGGGAGGGTCCTACAATGAGCAGTTCTTC
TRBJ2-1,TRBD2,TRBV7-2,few,CASSSQREGHNEQFF,TGTGCCAGCAGCTCGCAGCGGGAGGGTCACAATGAGCAGTTCTTC
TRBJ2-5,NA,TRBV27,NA,CASSFGRGTETQYF,TGTGCCAGCAGTTTTGGGCGAGGCACGGAGACCCAGTACTTC
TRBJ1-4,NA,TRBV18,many,CASSIRKGRNEKLFF,TGTGCCAGCTCAATAAGAAAGGGGAGGAATGAAAAACTGTTTTTT
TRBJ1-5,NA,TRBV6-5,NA,CASSRVSYQPQHF,TGTGCCAGCAGCAGGGTTTCTTATCAGCCCCAGCATTTT
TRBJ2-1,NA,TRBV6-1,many,CASSEIGGWGEQFF,TGTGCCAGCAGTGAAATTGGGGGCTGGGGTGAGCAGTTCTTC
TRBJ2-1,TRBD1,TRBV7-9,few,CASTRSTGVVYNEQFF,TGTGCCAGCACCCGATCGACAGGGGTGGTTTACAATGAGCAGTTCTTC
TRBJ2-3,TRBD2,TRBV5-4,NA,CASSLRLAGTTDTQYF,TGTGCCAGCAGCCTGAGACTAGCGGGTACCACAGATACGCAGTATTTT
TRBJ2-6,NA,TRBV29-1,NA,CSVAFTDPSSGANVLTF,TGCAGCGTTGCGTTTACAGATCCAAGCTCTGGGGCCAACGTCCTGACTTTC
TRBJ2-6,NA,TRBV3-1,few,CASSQGTSGANVLTF,TGTGCCAGCAGCCAAGGGACGTCTGGGGCCAACGTCCTGACTTTC
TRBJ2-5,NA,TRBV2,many,CASREKTQYF,TGTGCCAGCAGGGAGAAGACCCAGTACTTC
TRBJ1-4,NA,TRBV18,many,CASSPLDPPYEKLFF,TGTGCCAGCTCACCACTCGACCCTCCTTATGAAAAACTGTTTTTT
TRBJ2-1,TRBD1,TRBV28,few,CASSLFGQGKWNEQFF,TGTGCCAGCAGTTTATTCGGACAGGGGAAATGGAATGAGCAGTTCTTC
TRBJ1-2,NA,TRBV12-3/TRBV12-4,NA,CASSLMGRSYGYTF,TGTGCCAGCAGTTTAATGGGAAGGAGCTATGGCTACACCTTC
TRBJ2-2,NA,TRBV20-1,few,CSAREPYRSGGRHTGELFF,TGCAGTGCTAGAGAACCCTACCGGTCGGGGGGCCGCCACACCGGGGAGCTGTTTTTT
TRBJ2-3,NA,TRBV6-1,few,CASRPFQLDTQYF,TGTGCCAGCAGGCCCTTCCAGCTAGATACGCAGTATTTT
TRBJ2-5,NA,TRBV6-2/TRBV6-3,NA,CASCSGTQETQYF,TGTGCCAGCTGCTCAGGGACCCAAGAGACCCAGTACTTC
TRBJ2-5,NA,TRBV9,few,CASSVDGMETQYF,TGTGCCAGCAGCGTAGACGGGATGGAGACCCAGTACTTC
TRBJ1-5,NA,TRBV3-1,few,CASSLPGANQPQHF,TGTGCCAGCAGCCTGCCGGGAGCAAATCAGCCCCAGCATTTT
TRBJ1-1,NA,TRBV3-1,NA,CATSLQGIEAFF,TGTGCCACCTCCCTTCAGGGGATTGAAGCTTTCTTT
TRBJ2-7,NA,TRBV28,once,CASSSLYEHYF,TGTGCCAGCAGCTCCCTTTACGAGCACTACTTC
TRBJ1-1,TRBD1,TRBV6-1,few,CASSEQGAIRNTEAFF,TGTGCCAGCAGTGAACAGGGGGCGATTAGGAACACTGAAGCTTTCTTT